The rows below give T cell receptor beta chains drawn from one sample of a study of shared clonotypes between healthy human individuals. Libraries were prepared by immunoSEQ multiplex PCR; TCRdb keeps only in-frame clonotypes and omits some of them. The table shows around 2.5 million clones, with 90% to 95% occurring only once. Material for sequencing was naive CD4+ T cells from PBMCs. These receptors were collected from a man aged 18 to 30 in good health. Some clones in this sample may be carry-over from other donors' samples. The CDR3 runs from the conserved cysteine through the conserved F or W. The order of the fields is J gene, V gene, D gene, clone size, CDR3 DNA, CDR3 protein. The D gene is left open where the match is weak. A row's size may be missing; if present it is once, few, many or a size class.

TRBJ1-1 TRBV10-3 TRBD1 - TGTGCCATCAGTCAAGACAGGGGGCGAGGTACTGAAGCTTTCTTT CAISQDRGRGTEAFF
TRBJ1-4 TRBV28 TRBD1 - TGTGCCAGCAGTTTCTCGGGACAGGGGGCCGTCGGTGAAAAACTGTTTTTT CASSFSGQGAVGEKLFF
TRBJ2-7 TRBV29-1 - few TGCAGCGTTGAAAACCAGGGCGGCGAGCAGTACTTC CSVENQGGEQYF
TRBJ2-3 TRBV29-1 TRBD2 once TGCAGCGTTAGGAAGGGGACTAGCGGGAGGACTAGCACAGATACGCAGTATTTT CSVRKGTSGRTSTDTQYF
TRBJ2-3 TRBV5-1 TRBD2 - TGCGCCAGCAGCTTGGATTATATACGCGGGAGAACGATAGCAGATACGCAGTATTTT CASSLDYIRGRTIADTQYF
TRBJ2-3 TRBV11-2 - - TGTGCCAGCAGCAAACACACAGATACGCAGTATTTT CASSKHTDTQYF
TRBJ2-2 TRBV15 - once TGTGCCACCAGCAGAGGAGCGAACACCGGGGAGCTGTTTTTT CATSRGANTGELFF
TRBJ1-1 TRBV28 - - TGTGCCAGCAGAATAAGCGGAGTAAGCACTGAAGCTTTCTTT CASRISGVSTEAFF
TRBJ1-2 TRBV6-6 - - TGTGCCAGCAGCCCACGGTCCGGGACATCTTATGGCTACACCTTC CASSPRSGTSYGYTF
TRBJ1-1 TRBV6-6 - once TGTGCCAGCAGTGCACAGAACTTCTATGAAGCTTTCTTT CASSAQNFYEAFF
TRBJ2-7 TRBV23-1 - - TGCGCCAGCAGTCAATTGATTAGGGGGATCTCCTACGAGCAGTACTTC CASSQLIRGISYEQYF
TRBJ2-7 TRBV5-4 TRBD2 once TGTGCCAGCAGCTTGGGAACGCGGACTAGCGAGGCCTACGAGCAGTACTTC CASSLGTRTSEAYEQYF
TRBJ2-1 TRBV7-2 TRBD2 - TGTGCCAGCAGCTTTACTAGCGGGACTTCGCAGCAGTTCTTC CASSFTSGTSQQFF
TRBJ1-1 TRBV9 - - TGTGCCAGCAGCGAAACTTACAGGGCAAACACTGAAGCTTTCTTT CASSETYRANTEAFF
TRBJ2-2 TRBV25-1 - - TGTGCCAGCCAAGAGTTTAGGTCGAACACCGGGGAGCTGTTTTTT CASQEFRSNTGELFF
TRBJ1-6 TRBV4-1 - - TGCGCCAGCAGCCAAGAAGGGGGAAATTCACCCCTCCACTTT CASSQEGGNSPLHF
TRBJ2-1 TRBV4-2 TRBD2 - TGTGCCAGCAAACTAGCGGGGGGCTACAATGAGCAGTTCTTC CASKLAGGYNEQFF
TRBJ1-2 TRBV7-2 - - TGTGCCAGCAGCCTCGGGAGACTCTATGGCTACACCTTC CASSLGRLYGYTF
TRBJ2-1 TRBV27 TRBD2 - TGTGCCAGCAGTTGGTCTAGCGGGGCCAGGATGGATGAGCAGTTCTTC CASSWSSGARMDEQFF
TRBJ1-5 TRBV2 - few TGTGCCAGCAGTGAATTGGGTACTAATCAGCCCCAGCATTTT CASSELGTNQPQHF
TRBJ1-2 TRBV12-1 - few TGTGCCCATCCGGGACAGGGGACCTATGGCTACACCTTC CAHPGQGTYGYTF
TRBJ2-7 TRBV19 - - TGTGCCAGTAGTCTCCAAACAGGAACCTACGAGCAGTACTTC CASSLQTGTYEQYF
TRBJ1-1 TRBV29-1 - - TGCAGCGTTGCCGGGATTATGAACACTGAAGCTTTCTTT CSVAGIMNTEAFF
TRBJ2-5 TRBV4-3 - - TGCGCCAGCAGCCAAGACTTGAGAGGTGCGAGAGAGACCCAGTACTTC CASSQDLRGARETQYF
TRBJ1-2 TRBV28 - - TGTGCCAGCAGTTTGGGGGGCGCGTCTTCTCGCTACACCTTC CASSLGGASSRYTF
TRBJ1-1 TRBV11-2 - - TGTGCCAGCAGCTTAGGTGCTGGGGTCTTCTGGGGAGCTTTCTTT CASSLGAGVFWGAFF
TRBJ2-5 TRBV6-6 TRBD1 - TGTGCCAGCAGTTACCCGGGACAGTTGGGGGAGACCCAGTACTTC CASSYPGQLGETQYF
TRBJ2-7 TRBV5-1 - - TGCGCCAGCAGCTTCTCCGGGGTAGCGGAATACGAGCAGTACTTC CASSFSGVAEYEQYF
TRBJ2-2 TRBV15 - - TGTGCCACCAGCAGAGATCTTGGGGGTTACACCGGGGAGCTGTTTTTT CATSRDLGGYTGELFF
TRBJ2-5 TRBV5-1 TRBD1 - TGCGCCAGCAGCTTGCTGACAGGGTTCCAGTACTTC CASSLLTGFQYF
TRBJ2-1 TRBV19 TRBD2 - TGTGCCAGTAGTATACCGGGACTAGTATCGAATGAGCAGTTCTTC CASSIPGLVSNEQFF
TRBJ1-1 TRBV11-2 TRBD1 - TGTGCCAGCAGCTTAGGAGGGACAGCCAAAGCTTTCTTT CASSLGGTAKAFF
TRBJ2-1 TRBV27 - - TGTGCCAGCAGTTTACGCAGGCAATCGGGCAATGAGCAGTTCTTC CASSLRRQSGNEQFF
TRBJ2-7 TRBV5-6 - - TGTGCCAGCAGCGGGGGGCCCTCCTACGAGCAGTACTTC CASSGGPSYEQYF
TRBJ2-4 TRBV4-3 - few TGCGCCAGCAGCAACTACTGGGACACAAACATTCAGTACTTC CASSNYWDTNIQYF
TRBJ2-7 TRBV5-1 - - TGCGCCAGCAGCTTCTCCTCAGGGTTAGAGCAGTACTTC CASSFSSGLEQYF
TRBJ2-1 TRBV5-1 - - TGCGCCAGCAGCCCCAGGGGGGACTTCTACGATAATGAGCAGTTCTTC CASSPRGDFYDNEQFF
TRBJ1-1 TRBV11-2 TRBD1 - TGTGCCAGCAGGGTATGGTACAGGGGGCTCGGCACTGAAGCTTTCTTT CASRVWYRGLGTEAFF
TRBJ2-5 TRBV18 TRBD1 - TGTGCCAGCACTCAGGGGGAGTGGGAGACCCAGTACTTC CASTQGEWETQYF
TRBJ1-2 TRBV7-8 - - TGTGCCAGCAGCTTTATAAACTTGAACGCCGTGGCCCCGTATGGCTACACCTTC CASSFINLNAVAPYGYTF
TRBJ2-5 TRBV6-1 - - TGTGCCAGCAGTGAAAAGTGGAGACAGCTAGAGACCCAGTACTTC CASSEKWRQLETQYF
TRBJ2-7 TRBV11-2 - - TGTGCCAGCAGACTAAGTTACGAGCAGTACTTC CASRLSYEQYF
TRBJ1-5 TRBV14 - - TGTGCCAGCAGCCAAGGGACACGGTACAGCAATCAGCCCCAGCATTTT CASSQGTRYSNQPQHF
TRBJ1-4 TRBV7-2 TRBD1 - TGTGCCAGCAGCCCCAACTCCGGGACAGTACATGAAAAACTGTTTTTT CASSPNSGTVHEKLFF
TRBJ2-5 TRBV6-5 - - TGTGCCAGCAGTTCTGGCATGCAGACCCAGTACTTC CASSSGMQTQYF
TRBJ1-2 TRBV28 - - TGTGCCAGCAGTTTATTAAGCTCGGGACACAACTTTTTACTCGGAAACTATGGCTACACCTTC CASSLLSSGHNFLLGNYGYTF
TRBJ2-5 TRBV5-1 - few TGCGCCAGCAGCTTCGGACAGCAAGAGACCCAGTACTTC CASSFGQQETQYF
TRBJ2-3 TRBV25-1 - - TGTGCCAGCAGTCCCATTAGGAGAGGTACAGATACGCAGTATTTT CASSPIRRGTDTQYF
TRBJ2-3 TRBV7-3 TRBD2 - TGTGCCAGCAGCTGGGGACTAGCGTCTACAGATACGCAGTATTTT CASSWGLASTDTQYF
TRBJ2-3 TRBV6-4 - - TGTGCCAGCAGTGACTCAGTGTATGGGGCAGATACGCAGTATTTT CASSDSVYGADTQYF
TRBJ1-4 TRBV6-5 - - TGTGCCAGCAGTTACATCCGGGGCCCCGTTGAAAAACTGTTTTTT CASSYIRGPVEKLFF
TRBJ2-7 TRBV28 - - TGTGCCAGCAGTTTACAGACGGGCGAGCAGTACTTC CASSLQTGEQYF
TRBJ2-5 TRBV5-1 TRBD2 - TGCGCCAGCAGCTTTTTGTCGGGAGGCAACCAAGAGACCCAGTACTTC CASSFLSGGNQETQYF
TRBJ1-1 TRBV5-5 - - TGTGCCAGCAGCTTTCAGAACACTGAAGCTTTCTTT CASSFQNTEAFF
TRBJ2-2 TRBV5-1 - - TGCGCCAGCAGCTTGGGGCCGGAGCTGTTTTTT CASSLGPELFF
TRBJ1-5 TRBV2 - - TGTGCCAGCATGGGTAGGGGAAGCCAGCCCCAGCATTTT CASMGRGSQPQHF